Each of the 2 T cell receptor beta chains below was sequenced from the same sample in a study of a mutant IDH1 vaccine in newly diagnosed glioma. Produced via immunoSEQ multiplex PCR; TCRdb's table is partial and in-frame only. The sample includes about 56,000 clones, around 90% of them seen just once. The time point here: week 5, during vaccination. A 20-mer mutant IDH1 peptide at 300 ug was injected subcutaneously with topical imiquimod. These TCRs' antigens remain unknown. The sequencing used PBMCs, collected from a glioma patient whose treatment included an IDH1 peptide vaccine. These receptors came from a woman in her 40s with glioma.

V gene TRBV5-1 combines with J gene TRBJ1-2, with D perhaps matching TRBD1 (6 bases). Trimming cost V 0 bases and J 7 bases, with 16 bases left between them. The germline gives CDR1 SGHRS, CDR2 YFSETQ. The CDR3 runs 15 residues. CDR3 region: CASSLGSQGISGYTF. DNA of the CDR3: TGCGCCAGCAGCTTGGGATCACAGGGTATCTCTGGCTACACCTTC.

The chain combines TRBV5-5 with TRBJ1-5; D is perhaps TRBD1 (6 bases). This CDR3 has 14 residues. V was pared by 4 bases and J by 4 bases, with 12 bases between. Germline V CDR1 and CDR2: SGHKS, YYEKEE (reference sequence). CDR3 protein: CASSQGQPNQPQHF. In DNA, the CDR3 is TGTGCCAGCAGCCAAGGACAGCCAAATCAGCCCCAGCATTTT.